The clone carrying this TCR beta chain came up many times. Its antigen is still unknown. The CDR3 is 15 residues long. The germline V gene has CDR1 LNHNV and CDR2 YYDKDF (reference sequence). Trimming stripped 1 base from V and 0 bases from J, with 7 bases between. Regarding time point: newly diagnosed GD, antithyroid drugs for less than 3 months. The TCR library was made from RNA that had been extracted from PBMCs in TRIzol. Enrollment of patients was through an endocrinology department in Xi'an, China. The record originates from a study of regulatory T cells in long-lasting Graves disease. Study-wide results and caveats: A greater number of public clonotypes (about 2,900) was shared by persistent patients than by new patients (approximately 1,000). It is possible that accuracy was reduced by the small size of the sample.

For TCR beta, libraries came from iRepertoire HTBI primers and Arm-PCR of CDR3 regions. MiXCR was run by TCRdb on the multiplex PCR reads, yielding one entry per CDR3 protein. The repertoire has around 500,000 distinct CDR3 sequences, 12% of them found once; the top ten carry about 8.9%. Separately, the same data were catalogued under a study of T cells in Graves' hyperthyroidism and ophthalmopathy.

The sequence was collected from a woman in her 30s with Graves disease. The chain has TRBV15 and TRBJ2-1; D is unclear. The source was peripheral blood mononuclear cells (PBMCs), collected at new diagnosis, from a patient treated with antithyroid drugs. The CDR3 nucleotides read TGTGCCACCAGCAGAGGTGCGAGCTCCTACAATGAGCAGTTCTTC. As protein: CATSRGASSYNEQFF.